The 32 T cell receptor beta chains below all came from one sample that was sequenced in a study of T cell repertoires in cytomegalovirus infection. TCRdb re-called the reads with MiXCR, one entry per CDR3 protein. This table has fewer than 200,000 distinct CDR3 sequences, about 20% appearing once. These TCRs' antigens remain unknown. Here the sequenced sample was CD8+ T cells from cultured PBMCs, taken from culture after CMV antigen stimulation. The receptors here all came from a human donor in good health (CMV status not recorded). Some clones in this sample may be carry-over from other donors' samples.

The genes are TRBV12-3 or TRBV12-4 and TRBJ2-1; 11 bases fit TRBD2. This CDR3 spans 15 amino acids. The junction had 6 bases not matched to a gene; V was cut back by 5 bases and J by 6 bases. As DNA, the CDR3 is TGTGCCAGCAGTCTCGGGACTAGCGGATTCAATGAGCAGTTCTTC. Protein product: CASSLGTSGFNEQFF.

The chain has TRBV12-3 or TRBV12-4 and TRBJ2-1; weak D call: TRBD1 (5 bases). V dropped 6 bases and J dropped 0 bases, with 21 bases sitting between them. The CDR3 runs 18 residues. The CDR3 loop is CASSGWERQSSSYNEQFF. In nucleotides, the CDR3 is TGTGCCAGCAGCGGTTGGGAACGACAGTCAAGCTCCTACAATGAGCAGTTCTTC.

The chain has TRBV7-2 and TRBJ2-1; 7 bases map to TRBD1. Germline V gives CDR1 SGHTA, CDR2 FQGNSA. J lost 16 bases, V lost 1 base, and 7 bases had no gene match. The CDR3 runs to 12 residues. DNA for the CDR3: TGTGCCAGCAGCTTAGATAGGACAGGCGAATTCTTC. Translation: CASSLDRTGEFF.

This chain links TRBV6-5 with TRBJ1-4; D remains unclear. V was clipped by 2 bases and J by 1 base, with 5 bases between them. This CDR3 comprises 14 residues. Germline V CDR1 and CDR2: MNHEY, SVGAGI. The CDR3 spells CASSYGRTNEKLFF. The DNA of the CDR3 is TGTGCCAGCAGTTACGGCAGAACTAATGAAAAACTGTTTTTT.

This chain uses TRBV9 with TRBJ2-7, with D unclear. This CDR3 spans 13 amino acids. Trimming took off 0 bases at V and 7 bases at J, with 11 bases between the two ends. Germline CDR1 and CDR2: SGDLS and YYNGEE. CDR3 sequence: CASSVADLREQYF. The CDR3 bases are TGTGCCAGCAGCGTAGCGGACCTCCGGGAGCAGTACTTC.

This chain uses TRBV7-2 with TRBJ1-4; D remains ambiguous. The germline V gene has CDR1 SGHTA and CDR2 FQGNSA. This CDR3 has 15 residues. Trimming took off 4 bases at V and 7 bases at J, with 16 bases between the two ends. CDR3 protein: CASSSPSTGVEKLFF. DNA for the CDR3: TGTGCCAGCAGCTCTCCTTCGACGGGAGTTGAAAAACTGTTTTTT.

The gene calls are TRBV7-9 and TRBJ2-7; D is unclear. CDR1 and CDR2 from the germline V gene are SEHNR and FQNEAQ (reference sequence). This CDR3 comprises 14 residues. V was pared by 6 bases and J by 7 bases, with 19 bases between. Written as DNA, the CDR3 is TGTGCCAGCAGTCACCGCTCTGTGGCCGGTGAGCAGTACTTC. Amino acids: CASSHRSVAGEQYF.

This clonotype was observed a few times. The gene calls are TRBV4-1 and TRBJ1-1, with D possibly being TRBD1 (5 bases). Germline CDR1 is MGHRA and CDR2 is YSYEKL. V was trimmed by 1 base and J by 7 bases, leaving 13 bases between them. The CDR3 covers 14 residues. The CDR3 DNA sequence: TGCGCCAGCAGCCAAGGAAGGGGACTCTATGAAGCTTTCTTT. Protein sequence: CASSQGRGLYEAFF.

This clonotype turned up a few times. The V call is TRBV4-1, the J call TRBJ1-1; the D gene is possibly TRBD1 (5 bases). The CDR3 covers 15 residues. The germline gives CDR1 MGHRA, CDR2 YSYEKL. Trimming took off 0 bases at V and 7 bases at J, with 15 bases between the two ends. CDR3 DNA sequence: TGCGCCAGCAGCCAAGATCGTCTCCCGGGGGGTGAAGCTTTCTTT. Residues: CASSQDRLPGGEAFF.

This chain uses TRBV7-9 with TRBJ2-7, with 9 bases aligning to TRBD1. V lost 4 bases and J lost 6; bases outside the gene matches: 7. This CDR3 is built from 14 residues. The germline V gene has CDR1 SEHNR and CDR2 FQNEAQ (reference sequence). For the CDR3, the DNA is TGTGCCAGCAGCTCAGGGGACAGGGTTAGCGAGCAGTACTTC. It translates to CASSSGDRVSEQYF.

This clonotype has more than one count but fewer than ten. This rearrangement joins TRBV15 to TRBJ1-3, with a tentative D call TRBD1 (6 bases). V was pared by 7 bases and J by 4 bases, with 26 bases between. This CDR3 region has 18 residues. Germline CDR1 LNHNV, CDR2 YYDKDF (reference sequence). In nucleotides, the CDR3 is TGTGCCACCAAACCGGCCCCAAGTGGGCAGGGGAGAGGAAACACCATATATTTT. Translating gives CATKPAPSGQGRGNTIYF.

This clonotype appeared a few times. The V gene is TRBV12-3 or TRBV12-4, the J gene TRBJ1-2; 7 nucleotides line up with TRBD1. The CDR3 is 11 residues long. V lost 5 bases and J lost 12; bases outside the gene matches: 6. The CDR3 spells CASSRTGDHTF. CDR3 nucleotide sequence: TGTGCCAGCAGTCGGACAGGAGATCACACCTTC.

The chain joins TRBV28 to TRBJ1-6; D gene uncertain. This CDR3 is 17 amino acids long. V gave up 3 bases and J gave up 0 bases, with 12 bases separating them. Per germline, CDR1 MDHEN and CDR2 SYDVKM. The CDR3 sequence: CASSFSPPSSYNSPLHF. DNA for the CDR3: TGTGCCAGCAGTTTTTCCCCGCCGAGCTCCTATAATTCACCCCTCCACTTT.

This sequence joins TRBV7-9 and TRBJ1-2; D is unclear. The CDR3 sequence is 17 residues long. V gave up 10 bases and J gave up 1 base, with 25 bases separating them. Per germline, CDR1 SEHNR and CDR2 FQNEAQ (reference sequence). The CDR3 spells CATEVGGRRSLNYGYTF. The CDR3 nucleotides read TGTGCCACCGAGGTCGGAGGACGGAGGTCTCTTAACTATGGCTACACCTTC.

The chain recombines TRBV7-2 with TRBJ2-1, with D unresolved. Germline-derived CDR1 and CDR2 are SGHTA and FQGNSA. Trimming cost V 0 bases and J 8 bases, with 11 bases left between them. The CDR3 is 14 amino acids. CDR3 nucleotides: TGTGCCAGCAGCTTAGCCGCCCCGTCAGATGAGCAGTTCTTC. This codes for CASSLAAPSDEQFF.

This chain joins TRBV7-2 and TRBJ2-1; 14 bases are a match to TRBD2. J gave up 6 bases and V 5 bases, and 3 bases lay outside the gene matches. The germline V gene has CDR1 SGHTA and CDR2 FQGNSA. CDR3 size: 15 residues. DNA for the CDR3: TGTGCCAGCAGCGGGGGACTAGCGGGGGCCAATGAGCAGTTCTTC. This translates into CASSGGLAGANEQFF.

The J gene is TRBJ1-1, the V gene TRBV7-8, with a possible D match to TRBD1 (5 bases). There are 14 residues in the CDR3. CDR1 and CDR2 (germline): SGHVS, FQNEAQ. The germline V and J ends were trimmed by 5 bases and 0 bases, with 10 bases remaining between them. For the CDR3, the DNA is TGTGCCAGCAGCGAGGACATAATGAACACTGAAGCTTTCTTT. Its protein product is CASSEDIMNTEAFF. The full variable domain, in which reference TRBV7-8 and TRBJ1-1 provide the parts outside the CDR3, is GAGVSQSPRYKVAKRGQDVALRCDPISGHVSLFWYQQALGQGPEFLTYFQNEAQLDKSGLPSDRFFAERPEGSVSTLKIQRTQQEDSAVYLCASSEDIMNTEAFFGQGTRLTVV.

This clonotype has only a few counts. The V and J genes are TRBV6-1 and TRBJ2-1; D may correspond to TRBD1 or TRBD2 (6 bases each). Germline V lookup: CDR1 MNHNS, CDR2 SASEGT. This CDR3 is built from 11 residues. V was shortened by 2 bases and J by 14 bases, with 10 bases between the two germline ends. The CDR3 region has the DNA TGTGCCAGCAGTGAAATTAGGGGGGAGTTCTTC. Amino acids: CASSEIRGEFF.

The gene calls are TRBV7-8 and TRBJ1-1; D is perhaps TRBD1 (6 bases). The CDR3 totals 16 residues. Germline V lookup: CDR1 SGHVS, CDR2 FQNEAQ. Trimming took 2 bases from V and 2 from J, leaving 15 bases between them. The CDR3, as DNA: TGTGCCAGCAGCTTACAGGGGTCGGTCGGAAACACTGAAGCTTTCTTT. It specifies CASSLQGSVGNTEAFF. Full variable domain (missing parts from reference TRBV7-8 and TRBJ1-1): GAGVSQSPRYKVAKRGQDVALRCDPISGHVSLFWYQQALGQGPEFLTYFQNEAQLDKSGLPSDRFFAERPEGSVSTLKIQRTQQEDSAVYLCASSLQGSVGNTEAFFGQGTRLTVV.

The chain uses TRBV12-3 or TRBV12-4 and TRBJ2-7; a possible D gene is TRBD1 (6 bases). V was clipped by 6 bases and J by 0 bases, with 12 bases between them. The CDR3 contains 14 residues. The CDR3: CASRTGAGSYEQYF. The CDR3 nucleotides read TGTGCCAGCAGGACAGGAGCCGGCTCCTACGAGCAGTACTTC.

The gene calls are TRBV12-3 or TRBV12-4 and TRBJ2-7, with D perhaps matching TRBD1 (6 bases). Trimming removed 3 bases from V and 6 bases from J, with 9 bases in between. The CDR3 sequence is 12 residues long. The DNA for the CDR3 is TGTGCCAGCAGTTTTCAGGGGCTCGAGCAGTACTTC. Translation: CASSFQGLEQYF.

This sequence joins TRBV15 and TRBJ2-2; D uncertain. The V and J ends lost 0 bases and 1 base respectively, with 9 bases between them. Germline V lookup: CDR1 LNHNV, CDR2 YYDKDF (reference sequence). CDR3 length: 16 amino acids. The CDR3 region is CATSRDQGMNTGELFF. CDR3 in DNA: TGTGCCACCAGCAGAGATCAAGGGATGAACACCGGGGAGCTGTTTTTT.

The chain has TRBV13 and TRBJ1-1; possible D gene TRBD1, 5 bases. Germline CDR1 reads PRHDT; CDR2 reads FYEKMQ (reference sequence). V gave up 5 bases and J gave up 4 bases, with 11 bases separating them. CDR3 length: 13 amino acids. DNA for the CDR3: TGTGCCAGCAGCGCCGACAGTGTCACTGAAGCTTTCTTT. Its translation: CASSADSVTEAFF.

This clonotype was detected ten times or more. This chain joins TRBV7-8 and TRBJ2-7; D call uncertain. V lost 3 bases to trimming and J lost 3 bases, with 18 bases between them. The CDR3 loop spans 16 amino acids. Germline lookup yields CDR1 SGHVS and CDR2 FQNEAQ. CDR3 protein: CASSFAGQEYGYEQYF. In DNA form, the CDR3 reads TGTGCCAGCAGCTTTGCTGGTCAAGAGTACGGCTACGAGCAGTACTTC.

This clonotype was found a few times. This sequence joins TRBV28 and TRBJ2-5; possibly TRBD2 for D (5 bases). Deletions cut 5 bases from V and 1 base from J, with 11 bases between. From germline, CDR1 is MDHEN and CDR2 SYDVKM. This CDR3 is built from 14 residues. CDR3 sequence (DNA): TGTGCCAGCAGTCCTGAAGCGGCCCAAGAGACCCAGTACTTC. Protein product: CASSPEAAQETQYF. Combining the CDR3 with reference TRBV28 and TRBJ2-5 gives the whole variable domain DVKVTQSSRYLVKRTGEKVFLECVQDMDHENMFWYRQDPGLGLRLIYFSYDVKMKEKGDIPEGYSVSREKKERFSLILESASTNQTSMYLCASSPEAAQETQYFGPGTRLLVL.

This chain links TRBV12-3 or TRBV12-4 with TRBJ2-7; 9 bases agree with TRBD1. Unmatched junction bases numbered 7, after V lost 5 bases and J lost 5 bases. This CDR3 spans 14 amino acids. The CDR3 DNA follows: TGTGCCAGCAGTCCCTTCCGGGACAGGGACGAGCAGTACTTC. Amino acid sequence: CASSPFRDRDEQYF.

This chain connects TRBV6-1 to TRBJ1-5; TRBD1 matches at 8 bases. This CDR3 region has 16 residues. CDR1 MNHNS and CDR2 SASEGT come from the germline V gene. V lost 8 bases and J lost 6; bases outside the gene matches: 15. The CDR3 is CASRKTQGARSQPQHF. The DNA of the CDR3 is TGTGCCAGCCGTAAAACGCAGGGGGCGCGAAGTCAGCCCCAGCATTTT.

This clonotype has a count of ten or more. CDR3 region: CASSTGNREQYF. The DNA for the CDR3 is TGTGCCAGCAGTACGGGGAATAGGGAGCAGTACTTC. V usage is TRBV7-9 and J usage is TRBJ2-7, with D maybe TRBD2 (5 bases). Germline lookup yields CDR1 SEHNR and CDR2 FQNEAQ (reference sequence). V was cut by 6 bases and J by 7 bases, with 13 bases left in between. The CDR3 loop spans 12 amino acids.

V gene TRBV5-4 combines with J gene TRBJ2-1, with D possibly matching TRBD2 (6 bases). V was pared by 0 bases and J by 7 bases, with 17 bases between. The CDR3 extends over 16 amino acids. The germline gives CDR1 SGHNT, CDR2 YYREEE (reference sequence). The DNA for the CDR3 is TGTGCCAGCAGCTTGGGGTCCGGGTTGGGGAGGAATGAGCAGTTCTTC. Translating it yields CASSLGSGLGRNEQFF.

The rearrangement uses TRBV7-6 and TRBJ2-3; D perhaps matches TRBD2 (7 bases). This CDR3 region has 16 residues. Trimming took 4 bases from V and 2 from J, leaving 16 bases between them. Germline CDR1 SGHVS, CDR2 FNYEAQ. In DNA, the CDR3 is TGTGCCAGCAGCTCCCAAGCGGGGACAAACACAGATACGCAGTATTTT. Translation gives CASSSQAGTNTDTQYF. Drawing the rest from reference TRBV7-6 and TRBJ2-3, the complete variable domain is GAGVSQSPRYKVTKRGQDVALRCDPISGHVSLYWYRQALGQGPEFLTYFNYEAQQDKSGLPNDRFSAERPEGSISTLTIQRTEQRDSAMYRCASSSQAGTNTDTQYFGPGTRLTVL.

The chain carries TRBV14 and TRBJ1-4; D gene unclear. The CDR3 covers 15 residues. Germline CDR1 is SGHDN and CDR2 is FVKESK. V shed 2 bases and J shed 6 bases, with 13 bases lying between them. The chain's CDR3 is CASSQLGDGDEKLFF. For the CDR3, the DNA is TGTGCCAGCAGCCAACTAGGAGATGGGGATGAAAAACTGTTTTTT.

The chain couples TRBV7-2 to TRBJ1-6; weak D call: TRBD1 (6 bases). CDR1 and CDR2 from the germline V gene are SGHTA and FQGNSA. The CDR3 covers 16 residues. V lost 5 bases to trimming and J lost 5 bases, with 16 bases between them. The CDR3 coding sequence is TGTGCCAGCAGCATAACAGGGTGGGACGATAATTCACCCCTCCACTTT. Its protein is CASSITGWDDNSPLHF.